This T cell receptor beta chain was documented in a study of blood T cell repertoires in COVID-19. Study overall: The United States, Italy and Spain supplied acute and convalescent COVID-19 samples.

This CDR3 contains 14 residues. The germline V gene encodes CDR1 LNHDA and CDR2 SQIVND (reference sequence). V was trimmed by 5 bases and J by 2 bases, leaving 13 bases between them. Per the authors' pipeline: Estimates of nucleated cell counts were drawn from the amplification of reference gene primers. TCRdb's table, derived via immunoSEQ multiplex PCR, lists solely in-frame clones and lacks some. That table gives V, J and clone size, and the DNA gave D and trimming. The sample lists fewer than 200,000 clones; 80% to 90% were seen once. This TCR derives from a man aged 18 to 29 who had recovered from COVID-19. The sequencing sample was made of peripheral blood. The genes are TRBV19 and TRBJ2-7; perhaps TRBD2 as D (5 bases). The DNA of the CDR3 is TGTGCCAGTAGTGTGGACTCATCGACCTACGAGCAGTACTTC. It specifies CASSVDSSTYEQYF.